Listed below are T cell receptor beta chains from one sample, sequenced in a study of Ad26.COV2.S vaccination and SARS-CoV-2 variants. This table comes from immunoSEQ multiplex PCR, and its TCRdb copy is limited to in-frame clones, with some not included. The sample yields around 270,000 clones, roughly nine tenths seen once. Sequencing was performed on peripheral blood, taken in a trial of Ad26.COV2.S vaccine versus placebo. The origin of the receptors is a person between 18 and 60 years old who received the Ad26.COV2.S COVID-19 vaccine or a placebo. CDR3s include the opening cysteine and the closing phenylalanine or tryptophan. D genes are given only for firm matches. The size entry is marked missing in some rows and otherwise reads once, few, many or a size class.

d_call,v_call,j_call,clone_size,cdr3_nt,cdr3_aa
.,TRBV5-1,TRBJ1-5,.,TGCGCCAGCAGCTTGAGGGGGGAACAGCCCCAGCATTTT,CASSLRGEQPQHF
.,TRBV7-2,TRBJ2-5,.,TGTGCCAGCAGCTTATTAGGGCTCGGGGAGACCCAGTACTTC,CASSLLGLGETQYF
TRBD2,TRBV29-1,TRBJ2-1,.,TGCAGCGTACCCTCGAGGCGGGGGTCCTACAATGAGCAGTTCTTC,CSVPSRRGSYNEQFF
.,TRBV11-3,TRBJ2-1,.,TGTGCCAGCAGCTCAGAGCAGAGCTCCTACAATGAGCAGTTCTTC,CASSSEQSSYNEQFF
.,TRBV9,TRBJ1-3,few,TGTGCCAGCAGCGTAGTCCCCGGAAACACCATATATTTT,CASSVVPGNTIYF
.,TRBV13,TRBJ1-1,.,TGTGCCAGCAGCTCTCCGACAAACATGAACACTGAAGCTTTCTTT,CASSSPTNMNTEAFF
TRBD2,TRBV24-1,TRBJ2-5,.,TGTGCCACCAGTGACCAAGGGACTAGCCCCCCGGGGACCCAGTACTTC,CATSDQGTSPPGTQYF
.,TRBV6-2/TRBV6-3,TRBJ2-2,once,TGTGCCAGCAGCCCGTCTCCGACCGGGGAGCTGTTTTTT,CASSPSPTGELFF
.,TRBV7-2,TRBJ1-1,.,TGTGCCAGCAGCTTTGACGGGCGGAAGAGCACTGAAGCTTTCTTT,CASSFDGRKSTEAFF
.,TRBV3-1/TRBV3-2,TRBJ1-1,.,TGTGCCAGCAGCCAAGCGGGGCGGCAGGGCTCAGGCACTGAAGCTTTCTTT,CASSQAGRQGSGTEAFF
TRBD2,TRBV19,TRBJ2-1,.,TGTGCCAGTGCTGGGACTAGCGTTAGGAATGAGCAGTTCTTC,CASAGTSVRNEQFF
.,TRBV19,TRBJ2-3,.,TGTGCCAGTAGTATTGTGGGGTTAGCCACAGATACGCAGTATTTT,CASSIVGLATDTQYF
.,TRBV7-2,TRBJ1-1,once,TGTGCCAGCAGCTTACAAGGGTTTCTGACTGAAGCTTTCTTT,CASSLQGFLTEAFF
TRBD1,TRBV6-5,TRBJ2-5,.,TGTGCCAGCAGTTGGGACAGGGGGCAAGAGACCCAGTACTTC,CASSWDRGQETQYF
TRBD2,TRBV3-1/TRBV3-2,TRBJ2-3,.,TGTGCCAGCAGCCAAGCCCCGACTAGCGGGGGGAGCACAGATACGCAGTATTTT,CASSQAPTSGGSTDTQYF
TRBD2,TRBV5-4,TRBJ2-1,.,TGTGCCAGCACCTGGGGGACTAGAGGAGAGCAGTTCTTC,CASTWGTRGEQFF
.,TRBV5-8,TRBJ2-1,once,TGTGCCAGCAGCAGTTCACTTCTCTACAATGAGCAGTTCTTC,CASSSSLLYNEQFF
.,TRBV7-2,TRBJ2-1,.,TGTGCCAGCAGCCCCCGCCGCGGTGGTACCTACAATGAGCAGTTCTTC,CASSPRRGGTYNEQFF
.,TRBV12-3/TRBV12-4,TRBJ2-1,.,TGTGCCAGCAGTAGCTACAGGGCCGATGAGCAGTTCTTC,CASSSYRADEQFF
TRBD2,TRBV24-1,TRBJ2-1,.,TGTGCCACCAGTGATCCGCGGGGACAAGCGGGAGGTTACAATGAGCAGTTCTTC,CATSDPRGQAGGYNEQFF
.,TRBV7-2,TRBJ1-1,.,TGTGCCAGCAGCTCGAATTTATGGGGTACGAACACTGAAGCTTTCTTT,CASSSNLWGTNTEAFF
.,TRBV7-9,TRBJ1-1,.,TGTGCCAGCAGCATCGAGAACACTGAAGCTTTCTTT,CASSIENTEAFF